This T cell receptor beta chain was captured by sequencing in a study of identical twins. Whole-study results and caveats: Twin pairs' shared out-of-frame alpha sequences were enriched in low generation probability.

Trimming took 5 bases from V and 2 from J; bases not matched to a gene: 15. Germline V gene sequence: CDR1 DFQATT, CDR2 SNEGSKA (reference sequence). CDR3 length: 16 residues. Through template switching, a universal primer site was introduced, and the cDNA contained unique molecular identifiers. MiXCR, run by TCRdb on the 5' RACE reads, gives a single entry per CDR3 protein. The sample holds roughly 480,000 distinct CDR3 sequences; 20% to 25% are singletons and the top ten take 2.9%. This clonotype appeared many times. Antigen: not known. Another study also made use of these data, one on T cells expressing NK-cell markers.

This TCR derives from a woman aged 18 to 35 in good health. The sequenced sample consisted of CD4+ T cells sorted from blood. This chain uses TRBV20-1 with TRBJ2-7, with 7 bases lining up with TRBD1. The CDR3 nucleotides are TGCAGTGCTCCACGGGCAGGGGACAGAAACACCTACGAGCAGTACTTC. Its translation: CSAPRAGDRNTYEQYF.